This TCR beta chain was sequenced during a study of CD8 T cells in Susac syndrome. The CDR3 spans 14 residues. Germline V gene lookup returns CDR1 LGHDT and CDR2 YNNKEL (reference sequence). V lost 4 bases and J lost 6, with 14 bases in between. The T cells that were sequenced for TCR beta were CD8+ and CD4+ cells from blood. The study used healthy donors as controls matched for age and sex. Negative isolation yielded the CD8+ and CD4+ T cells, while FACS enriched the TEMRA cells. After extraction with the RNeasy kit, roughly 0.45 to 1 ug of the RNA was reverse transcribed using random hexamers. An immunoSEQ multiplex PCR generated amplified TCR beta CDR3 products spanning 54 Vbeta and 13 Jbeta. TCRdb itself ran the immunoSEQ multiplex PCR reads through MiXCR, one entry per CDR3 protein. The sample consists of approximately 100,000 distinct CDR3 sequences, 90% to 96% of them appearing once.

This clonotype was obtained from a human donor in good health. The chain recombines TRBV3-1 with TRBJ2-3; D possibly corresponds to TRBD2 (6 bases). Input material: CD4+ T cells from PBMCs. The CDR3 DNA is TGTGCCAGCAGCCTTCGGGAGTCAGGGGATACGCAGTATTTT. Translating gives CASSLRESGDTQYF.